The 7 T cell receptor beta chains below were found in one sample sequenced in a study of vaccination and CD4 T cells after COVID-19. Once obtained from cultured CD4+ T cells, the DNA was sequenced using the Oncomine TCR Beta short-read assay. TCRdb called the PCR reads again in MiXCR, with one record for every CDR3 protein. The sample records 14,000 to 15,000 distinct CDR3 sequences, 73% being singletons. The treatment is: 10-day PBMC culture with coronavirus spike peptide pools or control peptides (ViraFEST assay). No antigen has been assigned to these receptors. What was sequenced was CD4+ T cells from blood, cultured in vitro. The receptors were gathered from a human donor who had recovered from COVID-19.

This clonotype was found a few times. The CDR3 DNA is TGTGCCACCAGCAGGGAGATAGCGGGAGGGGGCAATGAGCAGTTCTTC. As protein: CATSREIAGGGNEQFF. This rearrangement joins TRBV15 to TRBJ2-1; 11 bases agree with TRBD2. In germline, CDR1 is LNHNV, CDR2 YYDKDF (reference sequence). V was clipped by 3 bases and J by 6 bases; unmatched bases: 7. The CDR3 has 16 residues.

V and J are TRBV23-1 and TRBJ2-7; 8 bases agree with TRBD1. TRBV23-1 belongs to the ORF category, with a function that is uncertain. The CDR3 extends over 14 amino acids. Trimming at V came to 8 bases and at J to 1 base, leaving 7 bases not matched to a gene. This CDR3 is CASVQDRASYEQYF. The CDR3 DNA is TGCGCCAGCGTGCAGGACAGGGCGTCCTACGAGCAGTACTTC.

The chain has TRBV19 and TRBJ2-5; the D gene is possibly TRBD1 (5 bases). Germline CDR1 reads LNHDA; CDR2 reads SQIVND (reference sequence). This CDR3 is built from 14 residues. V lost 7 bases and J 4 bases, leaving 16 bases between the germline ends. The CDR3 DNA is TGTGCCAGTACCCCATCAGGGATCCCAGAGACCCAGTACTTC. Protein product: CASTPSGIPETQYF. Complete variable domain (other parts from reference TRBV19 and TRBJ2-5): DGGITQSPKYLFRKEGQNVTLSCEQNLNHDAMYWYRQDPGQGLRLIYYSQIVNDFQKGDIAEGYSVSREKKESFPLTVTSAQKNPTAFYLCASTPSGIPETQYFGPGTRLLVL.

The chain carries TRBV10-2 and TRBJ2-7; D uncertain. Germline loops: CDR1 WSHSY, CDR2 SAAADI. The CDR3 loop spans 15 amino acids. The V end lost 1 base, the J end lost 6 bases, and 16 bases lay between the germline ends. The CDR3 DNA sequence: TGCGCCAGCAGTGAGTGGGTTCCCCAGTCGAGCGAGCAGTACTTC. Translating it yields CASSEWVPQSSEQYF.

The chain uses TRBV7-2 and TRBJ2-1; 9 bases fit TRBD2. CDR1 SGHTA and CDR2 FQGNSA come from the germline V gene. With 5 bases clipped from V and 5 bases from J, the junction kept 7 bases outside the gene matches. The CDR3 has 15 residues. This CDR3 is CASSPGTSSHNEQFF. In DNA, the CDR3 is TGTGCCAGCAGCCCCGGGACTAGCAGCCACAATGAGCAGTTCTTC.

The chain employs TRBV6-5 and TRBJ2-1; possible D gene TRBD1, 5 bases. V was pared by 0 bases and J by 7 bases, with 16 bases between. This CDR3 contains 16 residues. The germline V gene encodes CDR1 MNHEY and CDR2 SVGAGI. CDR3 sequence (DNA): TGTGCCAGCAGTTACTCGATCAATAGACAGTCGAATGAGCAGTTCTTC. Amino acids: CASSYSINRQSNEQFF.

DNA of the CDR3: TGTGCCATCAGGAAAACGGGACTAGCGGGTTTCACAGATACGCAGTATTTT. Translating it yields CAIRKTGLAGFTDTQYF. The V gene is TRBV10-3, the J gene TRBJ2-3, with 12 bases lining up with TRBD2. Germline V gene sequence: CDR1 ENHRY, CDR2 SYGVKD. The CDR3 length is 17 residues. V gave up 6 bases and J gave up 2 bases; unmatched junction bases: 9.